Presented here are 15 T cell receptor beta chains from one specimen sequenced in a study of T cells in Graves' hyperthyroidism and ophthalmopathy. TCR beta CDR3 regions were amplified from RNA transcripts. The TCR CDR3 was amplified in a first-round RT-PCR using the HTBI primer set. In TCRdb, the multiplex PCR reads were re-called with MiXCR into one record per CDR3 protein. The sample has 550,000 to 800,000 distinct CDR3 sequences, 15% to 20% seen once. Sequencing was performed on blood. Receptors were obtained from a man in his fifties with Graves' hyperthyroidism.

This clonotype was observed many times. This chain's CDR3 is CSASDRRDYGYTF. The CDR3 DNA follows: TGCAGTGCCTCCGACAGGAGGGACTATGGCTACACCTTC. The rearrangement joins TRBV20-1 to TRBJ1-2; maybe TRBD1 (6 bases). Trimming stripped 6 bases from V and 3 bases from J, with 14 bases between. The CDR3 totals 13 residues. CDR1 DFQATT and CDR2 SNEGSKA come from the germline V gene (reference sequence).

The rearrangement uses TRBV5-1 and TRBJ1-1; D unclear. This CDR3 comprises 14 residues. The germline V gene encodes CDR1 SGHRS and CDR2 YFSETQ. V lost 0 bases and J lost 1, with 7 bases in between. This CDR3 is CASSLGHKNTEAFF. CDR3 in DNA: TGCGCCAGCAGCTTGGGGCATAAGAACACTGAAGCTTTCTTT. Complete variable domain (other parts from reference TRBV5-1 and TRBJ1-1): KAGVTQTPRYLIKTRGQQVTLSCSPISGHRSVSWYQQTPGQGLQFLFEYFSETQRNKGNFPGRFSGRQFSNSRSEMNVSTLELGDSALYLCASSLGHKNTEAFFGQGTRLTVV.

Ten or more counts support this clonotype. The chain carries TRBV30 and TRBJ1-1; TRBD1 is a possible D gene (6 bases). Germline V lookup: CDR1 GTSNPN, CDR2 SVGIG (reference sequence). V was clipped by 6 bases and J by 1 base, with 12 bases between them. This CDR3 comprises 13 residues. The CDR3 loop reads CACIGQPNTEAFF. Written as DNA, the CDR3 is TGTGCCTGTATTGGACAGCCGAACACTGAAGCTTTCTTT.

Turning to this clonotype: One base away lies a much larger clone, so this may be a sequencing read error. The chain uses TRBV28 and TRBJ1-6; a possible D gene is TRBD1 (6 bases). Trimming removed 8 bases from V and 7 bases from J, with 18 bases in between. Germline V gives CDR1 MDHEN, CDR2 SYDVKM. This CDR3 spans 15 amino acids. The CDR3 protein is CASETPGGGNSPLHF. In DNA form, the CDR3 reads TGTGCCAGCGAAACCCCGGGAGGGGGAAATTCACCCCTCCACTTT.

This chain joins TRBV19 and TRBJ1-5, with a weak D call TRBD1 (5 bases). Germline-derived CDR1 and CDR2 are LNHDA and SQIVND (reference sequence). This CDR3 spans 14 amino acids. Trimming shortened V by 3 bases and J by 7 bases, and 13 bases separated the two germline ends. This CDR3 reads CASSIDRNNQPQHF. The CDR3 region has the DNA TGTGCCAGTAGTATTGACAGAAACAACCAGCCCCAGCATTTT.

In DNA form, the CDR3 reads TGTGCCACCAGCAGACAGGGCTACGAGCAGTACTTC. It specifies CATSRQGYEQYF. The V gene is TRBV15, the J gene TRBJ2-7, with D perhaps matching TRBD1 (5 bases). The ends were cut back, 2 bases at V and 3 bases at J, with 5 bases in the middle. The CDR3 covers 12 residues. The germline V gene encodes CDR1 LNHNV and CDR2 YYDKDF (reference sequence).

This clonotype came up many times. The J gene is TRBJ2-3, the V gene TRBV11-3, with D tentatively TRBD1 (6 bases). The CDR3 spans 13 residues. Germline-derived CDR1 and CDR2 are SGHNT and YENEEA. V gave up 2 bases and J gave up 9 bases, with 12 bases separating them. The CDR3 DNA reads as TGTGCCAGCAGCTTAACGTCTCAGGGGACGCAGTATTTT. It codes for CASSLTSQGTQYF.

CDR3 sequence: CASSLKLNPRGLTLNTEAFF. CDR3 nucleotides: TGTGCCAGCAGCCTTAAATTAAACCCCAGGGGCCTTACTTTGAACACTGAAGCTTTCTTT. V is TRBV7-2 and J is TRBJ1-1; D might be TRBD1 (6 bases). CDR1 is SGHTA, CDR2 FQGNSA, per germline. The V and J ends lost 5 bases and 0 bases respectively, with 28 bases between them. CDR3 length: 20 amino acids. The full variable domain, its missing parts supplied by reference TRBV7-2 and TRBJ1-1, is GAGVSQSPSNKVTEKGKDVELRCDPISGHTALYWYRQSLGQGLEFLIYFQGNSAPDKSGLPSDRFSAERTGGSVSTLTIQRTQQEDSAVYLCASSLKLNPRGLTLNTEAFFGQGTRLTVV.

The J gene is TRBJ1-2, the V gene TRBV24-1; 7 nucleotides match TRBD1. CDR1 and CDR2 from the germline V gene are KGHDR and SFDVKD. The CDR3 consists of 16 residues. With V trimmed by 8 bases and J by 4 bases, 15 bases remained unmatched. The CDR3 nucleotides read TGTGCCACCATCAACCCCCGGGACAGCCCTTGCTATGGCTACACCTTC. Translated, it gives CATINPRDSPCYGYTF.

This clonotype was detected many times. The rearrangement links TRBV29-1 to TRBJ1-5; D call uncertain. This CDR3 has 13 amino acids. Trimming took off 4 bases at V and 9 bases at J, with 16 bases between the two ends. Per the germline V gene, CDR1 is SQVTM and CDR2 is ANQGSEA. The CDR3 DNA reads TGCAGCGTTGTGATGACGGCGGGAGGGCCCCAGCATTTT. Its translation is CSVVMTAGGPQHF.

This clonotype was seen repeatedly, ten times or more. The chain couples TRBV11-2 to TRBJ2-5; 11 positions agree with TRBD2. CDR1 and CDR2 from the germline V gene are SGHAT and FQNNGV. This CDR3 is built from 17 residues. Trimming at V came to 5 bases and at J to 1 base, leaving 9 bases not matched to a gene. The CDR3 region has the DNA TGTGCCAGCAGCGATTCATTAGCGGGAGGGATCCAAGAGACCCAGTACTTC. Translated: CASSDSLAGGIQETQYF.

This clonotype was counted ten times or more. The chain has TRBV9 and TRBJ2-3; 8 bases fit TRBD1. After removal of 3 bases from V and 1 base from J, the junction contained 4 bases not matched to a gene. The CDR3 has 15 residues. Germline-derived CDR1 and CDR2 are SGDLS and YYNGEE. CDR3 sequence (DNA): TGTGCCAGCAGCGAAGGACAGGGCGGCACAGATACGCAGTATTTT. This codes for CASSEGQGGTDTQYF.

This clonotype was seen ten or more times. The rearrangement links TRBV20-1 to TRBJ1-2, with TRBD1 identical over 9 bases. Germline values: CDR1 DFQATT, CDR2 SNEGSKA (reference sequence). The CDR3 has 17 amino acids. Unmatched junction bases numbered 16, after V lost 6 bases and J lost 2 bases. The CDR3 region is CSALKRTGTGLNYGYTF. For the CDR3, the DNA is TGCAGTGCCCTTAAGCGGACGGGGACAGGGTTGAACTATGGCTACACCTTC.

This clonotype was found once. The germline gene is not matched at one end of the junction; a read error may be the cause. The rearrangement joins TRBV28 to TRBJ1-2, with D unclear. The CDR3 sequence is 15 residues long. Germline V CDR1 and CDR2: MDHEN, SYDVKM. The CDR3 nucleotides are TGCGCCAGCAGCCAAGTGGAAGGGTCCAACTATGGCTACACCTTC. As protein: CASSQVEGSNYGYTF.

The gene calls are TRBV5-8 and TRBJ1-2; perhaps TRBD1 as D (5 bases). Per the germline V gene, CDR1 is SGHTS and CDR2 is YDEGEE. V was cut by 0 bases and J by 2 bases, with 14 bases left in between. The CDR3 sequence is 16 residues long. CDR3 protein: CASSLGDPKANYGYTF. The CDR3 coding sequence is TGTGCCAGCAGCTTGGGGGACCCTAAGGCAAACTATGGCTACACCTTC.